The rows below give T cell receptor beta chains drawn from one sample of a study of cytomegalovirus exposure and HLA in healthy donors. Libraries were prepared by immunoSEQ multiplex PCR; TCRdb keeps only in-frame clonotypes and omits some of them. Of 150,000 or so clones in the sample, more than 60% were seen once. Sequencing was done on a sample of PBMCs. Source of these receptors: a middle-aged woman in good health and CMV-seronegative. The CDR3 runs from the conserved cysteine through the conserved F or W. The order of the fields is clone size, D gene, J gene, V gene, CDR3 protein, CDR3 DNA. D genes are given only for firm matches. Size is omitted from some rows. Given values are once, few, many or a class for expanded clones.

size: -; D: TRBD2; J: TRBJ2-3; V: TRBV30; CDR3: CAWSGPPPFQTSGITDTQYF; DNA: TGTGCCTGGAGCGGACCACCGCCGTTCCAGACTAGCGGGATAACAGATACGCAGTATTTT
size: -; D: -; J: TRBJ1-2; V: TRBV7-9; CDR3: CASSLVIGVRGYTF; DNA: TGTGCCAGCAGCTTAGTTATAGGGGTTCGGGGCTACACCTTC
size: -; D: TRBD1; J: TRBJ2-7; V: TRBV29-1; CDR3: CSVSDRGSEQYF; DNA: TGCAGCGTTTCCGACAGGGGGAGCGAGCAGTACTTC
size: -; D: -; J: TRBJ1-1; V: TRBV4-1; CDR3: CASSRTPIEGTEAFF; DNA: TGCGCCAGCAGTCGGACTCCTATTGAAGGCACTGAAGCTTTCTTT
size: -; D: -; J: TRBJ1-5; V: TRBV27; CDR3: CASSLRGRSNQPQHF; DNA: TGTGCCAGCAGTCTTAGGGGTCGTAGCAATCAGCCCCAGCATTTT
size: -; D: -; J: TRBJ2-7; V: TRBV28; CDR3: CASSQAYEQYF; DNA: TGTGCCAGCAGTCAGGCCTACGAGCAGTACTTC
size: -; D: TRBD2; J: TRBJ2-7; V: TRBV5-1; CDR3: CASSSLAGEDEQYF; DNA: TGCGCCAGCAGCTCATTAGCGGGAGAGGACGAGCAGTACTTC
size: -; D: -; J: TRBJ2-7; V: TRBV5-1; CDR3: CASSFGQGGSCEQYF; DNA: TGCGCCAGCAGCTTCGGTCAGGGAGGCTCCTGCGAGCAGTACTTC
size: -; D: TRBD2; J: TRBJ2-1; V: TRBV19; CDR3: CASNYLAGGYNEQFF; DNA: TGTGCCAGTAACTACCTAGCGGGAGGCTACAATGAGCAGTTCTTC
size: few; D: -; J: TRBJ1-1; V: TRBV7-7; CDR3: CASSLLVLRTVGGSWNTEAFF; DNA: TGTGCTAGCAGCTTACTCGTCCTTAGGACAGTTGGAGGATCATGGAACACTGAAGCTTTCTTT
size: -; D: -; J: TRBJ2-1; V: TRBV15; CDR3: CATSRGGGRSFDNEQFF; DNA: TGTGCCACCAGCAGGGGCGGCGGGCGAAGTTTTGACAATGAGCAGTTCTTC
size: -; D: TRBD2; J: TRBJ2-5; V: TRBV4-2; CDR3: CASSQDGTRRTTQYF; DNA: TGTGCCAGCAGCCAAGATGGGACTAGGCGAACGACCCAGTACTTC
size: -; D: -; J: TRBJ2-2; V: TRBV5-6; CDR3: CASSHSSGELFF; DNA: TGTGCCAGCAGCCACTCGAGCGGGGAGCTGTTTTTT
size: -; D: TRBD1; J: TRBJ1-2; V: TRBV5-1; CDR3: CASSLASSGGYGYTF; DNA: TGCGCCAGCAGCTTGGCTTCCTCAGGGGGCTATGGCTACACCTTC
size: -; D: TRBD1; J: TRBJ1-1; V: TRBV11-2; CDR3: CASSRIGQGITTEAFF; DNA: TGTGCCAGCAGCCGCATCGGACAGGGGATTACCACTGAAGCTTTCTTT
size: once; D: -; J: TRBJ2-3; V: TRBV5-1; CDR3: CASSSSTSTDTQYF; DNA: TGCGCCAGCAGCTCGAGTACTAGCACAGATACGCAGTATTTT
size: -; D: -; J: TRBJ1-3; V: TRBV28; CDR3: CASSPGQSFSGNTIYF; DNA: TGTGCCAGCAGTCCGGGACAATCGTTCTCTGGAAACACCATATATTTT
size: -; D: -; J: TRBJ1-2; V: TRBV5-4; CDR3: CASSRQESKQAF; DNA: TGTGCCAGCAGCCGACAGGAAAGTAAACAAGCGTTC
size: -; D: -; J: TRBJ2-1; V: TRBV5-5; CDR3: CASSGTRDEQFF; DNA: TGTGCCAGCAGTGGAACTAGGGATGAGCAGTTCTTC
size: -; D: -; J: TRBJ1-5; V: TRBV27; CDR3: CASSFPGQPQHF; DNA: TGTGCCAGCAGTTTCCCGGGGCAGCCCCAGCATTTT
size: -; D: -; J: TRBJ2-1; V: TRBV9; CDR3: CASSGGTSYNEQFF; DNA: TGTGCCAGCAGCGGGGGCACCTCATACAATGAGCAGTTCTTC
size: -; D: TRBD1; J: TRBJ1-2; V: TRBV28; CDR3: CASSLSTGKGGYTF; DNA: TGTGCCAGCAGTTTATCGACAGGGAAGGGTGGCTACACCTTC
size: -; D: -; J: TRBJ2-5; V: TRBV5-1; CDR3: CASSFGLAPQETQYF; DNA: TGCGCCAGCAGCTTTGGACTCGCCCCCCAAGAGACCCAGTACTTC